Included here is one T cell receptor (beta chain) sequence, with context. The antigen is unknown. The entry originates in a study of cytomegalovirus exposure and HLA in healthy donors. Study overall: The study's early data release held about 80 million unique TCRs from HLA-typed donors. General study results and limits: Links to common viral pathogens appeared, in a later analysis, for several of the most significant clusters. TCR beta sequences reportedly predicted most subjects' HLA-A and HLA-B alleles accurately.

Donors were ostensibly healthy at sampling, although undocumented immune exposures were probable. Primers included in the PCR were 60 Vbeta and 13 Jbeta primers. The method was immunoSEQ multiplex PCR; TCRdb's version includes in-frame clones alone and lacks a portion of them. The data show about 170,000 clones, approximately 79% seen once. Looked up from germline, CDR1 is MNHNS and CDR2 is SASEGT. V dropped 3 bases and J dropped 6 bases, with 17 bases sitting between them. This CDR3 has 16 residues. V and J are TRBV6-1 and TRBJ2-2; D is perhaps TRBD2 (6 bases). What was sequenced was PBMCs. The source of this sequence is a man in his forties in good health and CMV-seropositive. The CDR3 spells CASSDFPGVMSGELFF. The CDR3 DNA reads TGTGCCAGCAGTGATTTTCCGGGGGTGATGTCCGGGGAGCTGTTTTTT.